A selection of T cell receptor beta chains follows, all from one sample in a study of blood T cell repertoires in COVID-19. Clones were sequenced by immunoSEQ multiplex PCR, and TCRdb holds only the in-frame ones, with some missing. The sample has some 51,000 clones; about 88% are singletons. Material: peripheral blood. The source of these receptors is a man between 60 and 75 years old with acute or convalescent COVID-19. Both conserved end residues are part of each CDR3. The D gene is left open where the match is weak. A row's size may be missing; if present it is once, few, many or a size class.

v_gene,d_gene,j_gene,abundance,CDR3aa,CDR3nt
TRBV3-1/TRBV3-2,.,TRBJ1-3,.,CASSQDLTGTGNTIYF,TGTGCCAGCAGCCAAGATCTAACAGGGACTGGAAACACCATATATTTT
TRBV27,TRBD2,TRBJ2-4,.,CASSLVVAGGKNIQYF,TGTGCCAGCAGTTTAGTAGTAGCGGGGGGAAAAAACATTCAGTACTTC
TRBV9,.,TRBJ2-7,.,CASSPSGGDRDEQYF,TGTGCCAGCAGCCCAAGCGGAGGGGATAGGGACGAGCAGTACTTC
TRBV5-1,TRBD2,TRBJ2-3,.,CASSPGLAGDTQYF,TGCGCCAGCAGCCCAGGACTAGCGGGAGATACGCAGTATTTT
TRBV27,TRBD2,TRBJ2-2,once,CASRTSGSGNTGELFF,TGTGCCAGCAGGACTAGCGGGAGTGGAAACACCGGGGAGCTGTTTTTT
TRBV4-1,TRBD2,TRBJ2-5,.,CASSLMGAGTETQYF,TGCGCCAGCAGCCTCATGGGAGCGGGGACAGAGACCCAGTACTTC
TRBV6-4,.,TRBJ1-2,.,CASSDSGRGVNYGYTF,TGTGCCAGCAGTGACTCGGGCCGGGGGGTTAACTATGGCTACACCTTC
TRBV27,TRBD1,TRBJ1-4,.,CASGIKQGGATNEKLFF,TGTGCCAGCGGGATTAAACAGGGGGGTGCAACTAATGAAAAACTGTTTTTT
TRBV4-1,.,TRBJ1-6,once,CASSQAGLAALHF,TGCGCCAGCAGCCAAGCCGGCTTAGCAGCCCTCCACTTT
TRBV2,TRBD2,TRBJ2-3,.,CASSDGAGDGTDTQYF,TGTGCCAGCAGTGATGGCGCGGGAGATGGCACAGATACGCAGTATTTT
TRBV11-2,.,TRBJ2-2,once,CASSLGGADHFSGELFF,TGTGCCAGCAGCTTAGGCGGGGCTGACCACTTTAGCGGGGAGCTGTTTTTT